The T cell receptor (beta chain) under discussion was sequenced for a study of cytomegalovirus exposure and HLA in healthy donors. Each donor was nominally healthy when sampled (though unrecorded immune exposures were likely). This CDR3 has 13 residues. The germline gives CDR1 SNHLY, CDR2 FYNNEI. Trimming left V 6 bases short and J 1 base short, with 9 bases between. Vbeta (60) and Jbeta (13) primers were used in the PCR. The method was immunoSEQ multiplex PCR; TCRdb's version includes in-frame clones alone and lacks a portion of them. The table has roughly 93,000 clones, 75% to 85% seen once. The sequenced material came from PBMCs. V is TRBV2 and J is TRBJ1-1, with D unclear. This TCR was sampled from a man younger than 35 in good health and CMV-seropositive. The CDR3 DNA is TGTGCCAGCAGAACGACAACGAACACTGAAGCTTTCTTT. Translated, it gives CASRTTTNTEAFF.